What follows describes a single T cell receptor (beta chain). Its antigen is undetermined. This sample stems from a study of blood T cells in healthy people across ages. CDR1 and CDR2 (germline): DFQATT, SNEGSKA (reference sequence). The trim removed 5 bases at V and 0 bases at J, leaving 15 bases unmatched. The CDR3 has 17 amino acids. Study results and caveats: Observed TCR beta diversity per million T cells went down as age went up. This fall followed a roughly linear course with age.

Sample-barcoded 5' priming and a J-beta primer mix drove a second PCR of about 6 to 12 cycles. TCRdb passed the 5' RACE reads through MiXCR, listing each CDR3 protein once. The sample gives 650,000 to 950,000 distinct CDR3 sequences, under 45% of which show up once; roughly a fifth is in the top ten. The sample consisted of blood. This receptor was obtained from a man between 60 and 75 years old in good health. The V call is TRBV20-1, the J call TRBJ1-1, with 7 bases that match TRBD1. The CDR3 region is CSAPVTGEYRLNTEAFF. The CDR3 DNA sequence: TGCAGTGCTCCCGTAACAGGGGAGTATCGGTTGAACACTGAAGCTTTCTTT.